The 20 T cell receptor beta chains below come from one sample, sequenced in a study of shared clonotypes between healthy human individuals. Repertoires were generated with immunoSEQ multiplex PCR, while TCRdb's copy carries only in-frame clones and drops some. This table holds roughly 1 million clones, 70% to 80% found once. Sequenced material: memory CD4+ T cells sorted from blood. Subset meaning: CD45RA-negative fraction. These receptors originate from a man between 18 and 29 years old in good health.

The J gene is TRBJ1-1, the V gene TRBV5-1; D ambiguous. Germline V gives CDR1 SGHRS, CDR2 YFSETQ. The CDR3 has 14 amino acids. The V and J ends lost 0 bases and 0 bases respectively, with 6 bases between them. The CDR3 nucleotides are TGCGCCAGCAGCTTGGACATGCTGAACACTGAAGCTTTCTTT. This encodes CASSLDMLNTEAFF.

There are a few counts of this clone. V is TRBV5-5 and J is TRBJ2-1, with TRBD2 identical over 11 bases. Germline lookup yields CDR1 SGHKS and CDR2 YYEKEE (reference sequence). V shed 0 bases and J 2 bases; nucleotides not matched to a gene: 1. This CDR3 region has 16 residues. The CDR3 region has the DNA TGTGCCAGCAGCTTGGGTAGCGGGAGGGCCTACAATGAGCAGTTCTTC. Its protein is CASSLGSGRAYNEQFF.

This clone occurred once. The CDR3 DNA reads as TGTGCCAGCAGTTACGACAAGGTCCTCGCCTCCTACGAGCAGTACTTC. This encodes CASSYDKVLASYEQYF. The rearrangement uses TRBV6-5 and TRBJ2-7; D is uncertain. Between the trimmed V and J ends, which lost 2 bases and 0 bases, there was a span of 14 bases. The CDR3 totals 16 residues. Germline CDR1 reads MNHEY; CDR2 reads SVGAGI.

This clone came up a few times. The V gene is TRBV25-1, the J gene TRBJ2-7; TRBD1 might be the D (6 bases). V lost 2 bases to trimming and J lost 4 bases, with 21 bases between them. CDR3 length: 17 amino acids. CDR1 and CDR2 from the germline V gene are MGHDK and SYGVNS. CDR3 in amino acids: CASSERVGRTEVYEQYF. The CDR3 DNA follows: TGTGCCAGCAGTGAAAGGGTTGGCAGGACAGAGGTATACGAGCAGTACTTC.

The chain joins TRBV5-1 to TRBJ2-7; TRBD2 is a possible D gene (5 bases). The CDR3 extends over 15 amino acids. Trimming cost V 0 bases and J 0 bases, with 10 bases left between them. The germline V gene has CDR1 SGHRS and CDR2 YFSETQ. The CDR3 DNA reads TGCGCCAGCAGCTTGGCCGTAGGGAGCTCCTACGAGCAGTACTTC. Its protein product is CASSLAVGSSYEQYF.

This chain links TRBV27 with TRBJ1-1; 9 positions match TRBD1. Germline CDR1 is MNHEY and CDR2 is SMNVEV (reference sequence). V lost 2 bases, J lost 2 bases, and 9 bases stayed unmatched. The CDR3 is 17 amino acids. For the CDR3, the DNA is TGTGCCAGCAGTTTAATTCGGGGGACAGGGAGAAACACTGAAGCTTTCTTT. Protein product: CASSLIRGTGRNTEAFF.

This chain links TRBV4-1 with TRBJ2-1, with 13 bases lining up with TRBD2. Trimming took 5 bases from V and 7 from J; bases not matched to a gene: 8. The length of the CDR3 is 16 residues. Germline loops: CDR1 MGHRA, CDR2 YSYEKL. Written as DNA, the CDR3 is TGCGCCAGCAGCACCCCAACTAGCGGGGGGGCGAATGAGCAGTTCTTC. This gives the protein CASSTPTSGGANEQFF.

The chain carries TRBV11-2 and TRBJ2-7; 7 bases are a match to TRBD1. CDR3 length equals 19 residues. J gave up 3 bases and V 3 bases, and 20 bases lay outside the gene matches. Germline lookup yields CDR1 SGHAT and CDR2 FQNNGV. CDR3 sequence (DNA): TGTGCCAGCAGCTTGGCCGAGACAGGGAACTTAGGTATCGGCTACGAGCAGTACTTC. Protein product: CASSLAETGNLGIGYEQYF. The complete variable domain, with remaining parts taken from reference TRBV11-2 and TRBJ2-7, reads EAGVAQSPRYKIIEKRQSVAFWCNPISGHATLYWYQQILGQGPKLLIQFQNNGVVDDSQLPKDRFSAERLKGVDSTLKIQPAKLEDSAVYLCASSLAETGNLGIGYEQYFGPGTRLTVT.

The chain recombines TRBV7-2 with TRBJ2-7; TRBD2 agrees at 7 bases. The trim removed 2 bases at V and 2 bases at J, leaving 3 bases unmatched. The CDR3 sequence is 14 residues long. The germline V gene encodes CDR1 SGHTA and CDR2 FQGNSA. CDR3 coding DNA: TGTGCCAGCAGCTTATTTCGGGGGGCCTACGAGCAGTACTTC. Translated, it gives CASSLFRGAYEQYF.

This rearrangement joins TRBV30 to TRBJ2-5; TRBD2 matches at 7 bases. CDR1 GTSNPN and CDR2 SVGIG come from the germline V gene (reference sequence). This CDR3 is built from 15 residues. V trimming: 0 bases; J trimming: 1 base; junction bases outside the gene matches: 5. CDR3 sequence reads: CAWSVGAGSQETQYF. The CDR3 DNA sequence: TGTGCCTGGAGTGTGGGAGCGGGAAGCCAAGAGACCCAGTACTTC. Variable domain in full (rest from reference TRBV30 and TRBJ2-5): SQTIHQWPATLVQPVGSPLSLECTVEGTSNPNLYWYRQAAGRGLQLLFYSVGIGQISSEVPQNLSASRPQDRQFILSSKKLLLSDSGFYLCAWSVGAGSQETQYFGPGTRLLVL.

Here the CDR3 DNA reads TGTGCCAGCAGCTTACAGGGGGCCGAGGGCAATGAGCAGTTCTTC. This gives the protein CASSLQGAEGNEQFF. The chain employs TRBV7-9 and TRBJ2-1, with 8 bases fitting TRBD1. The CDR3 spans 15 residues. From germline, CDR1 is SEHNR and CDR2 FQNEAQ (reference sequence). The V segment lost 2 bases and the J segment 6 bases; nucleotides outside the gene matches: 6.

The gene calls are TRBV30 and TRBJ2-7; 7 bases align to TRBD1. With 6 bases clipped from V and 1 base from J, the junction kept 3 bases outside the gene matches. Germline CDR1 GTSNPN, CDR2 SVGIG (reference sequence). CDR3 length equals 12 residues. The CDR3, as DNA: TGTGCCTGTACGGGACAGTCCTACGAGCAGTACTTC. This translates into CACTGQSYEQYF.

The chain uses TRBV19 and TRBJ2-7, with D hard to call. Per germline, CDR1 LNHDA and CDR2 SQIVND (reference sequence). The ends were cut back, 1 base at V and 3 bases at J, with 10 bases in the middle. This CDR3 is 14 amino acids long. The CDR3 DNA reads as TGTGCCAGTAGTATAGCGGCTGACGTCTACGAGCAGTACTTC. This gives the protein CASSIAADVYEQYF.

The CDR3 loop reads CASTSTAFGEKLFF. CDR3 coding DNA: TGTGCCAGCACCTCGACAGCATTTGGCGAAAAACTGTTTTTT. The genes are TRBV28 and TRBJ1-4; D is perhaps TRBD1 (5 bases). The CDR3 is 14 residues long. Between the trimmed V and J ends, which lost 7 bases and 8 bases, there was a span of 17 bases. The germline gives CDR1 MDHEN, CDR2 SYDVKM.

Regarding this clone: This CDR3 fails to terminate in the conserved phenylalanine or tryptophan, so it likely reflects a read error. The gene calls are TRBV6-5 and TRBJ1-2; TRBD1 matches at 8 bases. The length of the CDR3 is 13 residues. Germline trimming cut 6 bases from V and 4 bases from J; bases unmatched to any gene: 4. The germline V gene encodes CDR1 MNHEY and CDR2 SVGAGI. This CDR3 is CASRPTGGYGYTL. The CDR3, as DNA: TGTGCCAGCAGACCCACAGGGGGCTATGGCTACACCCTC.

The chain employs TRBV7-9 and TRBJ1-2, with 7 bases identical to TRBD1. The CDR3 runs 16 residues. Losses at the gene ends were 4 bases for V and 3 bases for J; bases not matched to a gene: 11. Germline CDR1 and CDR2: SEHNR and FQNEAQ (reference sequence). The CDR3 is CASSSDKGAIYYGYTF. The CDR3 nucleotides are TGTGCCAGCAGCTCCGACAAGGGGGCGATTTACTATGGCTACACCTTC.

This clone was recorded a few times. The chain couples TRBV21-1 to TRBJ1-2; no check of the table's D call, TRBD1, against the DNA was made. TRBV21-1 is described as a pseudogene. The CDR3 runs to 14 residues. DNA for the CDR3: TGTGCCAGGTGTCCCGGGACAGAGACCTATGGCTACACCTTC. Its translation: CARCPGTETYGYTF.

The chain uses TRBV18 and TRBJ2-6; D ambiguous. The CDR3 length is 16 residues. The V gene lost 3 bases and the J gene lost 0 bases, with 9 bases spanning the gap. The germline V gene has CDR1 KGHSH and CDR2 LQKENI. The CDR3 sequence is CASSPAGSSGANVLTF. The CDR3 DNA is TGTGCCAGCTCACCGGCCGGGTCCTCTGGGGCCAACGTCCTGACTTTC. Looking up the rest from reference TRBV18 and TRBJ2-6 gives the full variable domain: NAGVMQNPRHLVRRRGQEARLRCSPMKGHSHVYWYRQLPEEGLKFMVYLQKENIIDESGMPKERFSAEFPKEGPSILRIQQVVRGDSAAYFCASSPAGSSGANVLTFGAGSRLTVL.

This clone has at least ten counts. The sample carries other DNA sequences with the same CDR3. J is TRBJ1-5 and V is TRBV30, with D tentatively TRBD1 (6 bases). CDR3 size: 13 residues. The germline V gene has CDR1 GTSNPN and CDR2 SVGIG (reference sequence). The V end was cut by 2 bases, the J end by 7 bases, with 12 bases between. The CDR3 nucleotides read TGTGCCTGGAGTAGGGGGGCAGGGCAGCCCCAGCATTTT. Protein sequence: CAWSRGAGQPQHF.

The CDR3 nucleotides read TGTGCCAGCAGCCTCGGGACTAGGACAGATACGCAGTATTTT. Residues: CASSLGTRTDTQYF. V is TRBV7-2 and J is TRBJ2-3; 8 nucleotides line up with TRBD2. The V gene's germline CDR1 is SGHTA and CDR2 FQGNSA. V gave up 5 bases and J gave up 3 bases; unmatched junction bases: 4. The length of the CDR3 is 14 residues.